What follows are 19 T cell receptor beta chains derived from one specimen sequenced in a study of monozygotic twins with cystic fibrosis. Generated by immunoSEQ multiplex PCR, the TCRdb table keeps only in-frame clones and is missing some. This table holds about 14,000 clones, 70% to 90% found once. Source material: blood. The receptors come from a boy aged 5-17 years with cystic fibrosis.

The CDR3 DNA reads as TGTGCCAGCAGTGCCCTTGGGAACACTGAAGCTTTCTTT. Translated, it gives CASSALGNTEAFF. The chain links TRBV25-1 to TRBJ1-1; D is undetermined. Trimming removed 4 bases from V and 1 base from J, with 7 bases in between. CDR3 length: 13 amino acids. Germline loops: CDR1 MGHDK, CDR2 SYGVNS.

V is TRBV6-1 and J is TRBJ1-5; the D gene is possibly TRBD1 (5 bases). The germline V gene has CDR1 MNHNS and CDR2 SASEGT. V gave up 7 bases and J gave up 0 bases, with 13 bases separating them. This CDR3 spans 15 amino acids. The CDR3: CASMFGGYSNQPQHF. The CDR3 coding sequence is TGTGCCAGCATGTTTGGGGGGTATAGCAATCAGCCCCAGCATTTT.

The rearrangement uses TRBV5-1 and TRBJ1-4; no clear D. The germline CDR1 and CDR2 sequences are SGHRS and YFSETQ. V dropped 0 bases and J dropped 4 bases, with 7 bases sitting between them. The CDR3 is made up of 14 amino acids. For the CDR3, the DNA is TGCGCCAGCAGCTTGGGACCGATTAATGAAAAACTGTTTTTT. Its protein is CASSLGPINEKLFF.

This chain uses TRBV9 with TRBJ1-3; a weak D match, TRBD1 (5 bases). The CDR3 runs 15 residues. Trimming took 3 bases from V and 4 from J, leaving 14 bases between them. Per germline, CDR1 SGDLS and CDR2 YYNGEE. In nucleotides, the CDR3 is TGTGCCAGCAGCGCCGATGGGGGTGGAGGAAACACCATATATTTT. Its translation is CASSADGGGGNTIYF.

This chain links TRBV28 with TRBJ2-7; D is unresolved. Per germline, CDR1 MDHEN and CDR2 SYDVKM. The V end lost 8 bases, the J end lost 2 bases, and 10 bases lay between the germline ends. The CDR3 runs to 12 residues. CDR3 region: CASLSTAYEQYF. The CDR3 bases are TGTGCCAGCCTTAGCACCGCCTACGAGCAGTACTTC.

The J gene is TRBJ1-4, the V gene TRBV28, with TRBD1 identical over 7 bases. CDR1 and CDR2 from the germline V gene are MDHEN and SYDVKM. The V gene end was trimmed by 6 bases and the J gene end by 0 bases; junction bases not matched to a gene: 10. CDR3 length: 17 residues. The CDR3 DNA is TGTGCCAGCAGCCTTGGGACAGCGGATGCAACTAATGAAAAACTGTTTTTT. Translating gives CASSLGTADATNEKLFF.

This clone was seen a single time. The V and J genes are TRBV6-6 and TRBJ1-1, with D possibly TRBD1 on 6 matching bases. There are 12 residues in the CDR3. V was shortened by 5 bases and J by 8 bases, with 12 bases between the two germline ends. Germline loops: CDR1 MNHNY, CDR2 SVGAGI (reference sequence). This CDR3 is CASSIQGFEAFF. The CDR3 DNA sequence: TGTGCCAGCAGTATACAGGGTTTCGAAGCTTTCTTT.

The chain recombines TRBV7-9 with TRBJ1-2, with D perhaps TRBD1 (5 bases). The V and J ends lost 1 base and 12 bases respectively, with 15 bases between them. This CDR3 is built from 13 residues. The germline gives CDR1 SEHNR, CDR2 FQNEAQ (reference sequence). For the CDR3, the DNA is TGTGCCAGCAGCTTAGGGGGGACCCGCCTTCACACCTTC. The encoded protein is CASSLGGTRLHTF.

The gene calls are TRBV5-1 and TRBJ2-3, with 9 bases identical to TRBD1. Germline V gene data show CDR1 as SGHRS and CDR2 as YFSETQ. The V and J ends lost 4 bases and 2 bases, in that order; junction bases with no gene match: 5. This CDR3 spans 15 amino acids. The CDR3 bases are TGCGCCAGCAGCAACGGACAGGGGCTCACAGATACGCAGTATTTT. The encoded protein is CASSNGQGLTDTQYF.

The chain recombines TRBV30 with TRBJ1-1; D is unresolved. The germline CDR1 and CDR2 sequences are GTSNPN and SVGIG (reference sequence). Between the trimmed V and J ends, which lost 0 bases and 7 bases, there was a span of 12 bases. The CDR3 covers 13 residues. The CDR3 sequence: CAWSVGKGFEAFF. The CDR3 DNA is TGTGCCTGGAGTGTGGGCAAGGGTTTTGAAGCTTTCTTT.

The gene calls are TRBV5-1 and TRBJ1-2; D might be TRBD1 (6 bases). This CDR3 is 17 amino acids long. V lost 1 base and J lost 3, with 19 bases in between. Germline V gives CDR1 SGHRS, CDR2 YFSETQ. CDR3 protein: CASSLFGRGRADYGYTF. CDR3 nucleotide sequence: TGCGCCAGCAGCTTGTTTGGCAGGGGACGCGCGGACTATGGCTACACCTTC.

The V and J genes are TRBV6-5 and TRBJ2-7, with 8 bases fitting TRBD1. Germline CDR1 reads MNHEY; CDR2 reads SVGAGI. V gave up 6 bases and J gave up 4 bases; unmatched junction bases: 5. CDR3 length equals 13 residues. The CDR3 nucleotides are TGTGCCAGCAGGGACAGGGAACATTACGAGCAGTACTTC. Translated: CASRDREHYEQYF.

The chain is built from TRBV5-3 and TRBJ2-1, with TRBD2 matching 14 bases. TRBV5-3 belongs to the ORF category, with a function that is uncertain. This CDR3 has 15 amino acids. The J segment lost 9 bases and the V segment lost 4 bases, leaving 6 bases of the junction unmatched. The CDR3 region has the DNA TGTGCCAGAAGCGCGGGACTAGCGGGAGTGGTTGAGCAGTTCTTC. Translation: CARSAGLAGVVEQFF.

The V and J genes are TRBV5-1 and TRBJ2-7, with D hard to call. V dropped 7 bases and J dropped 4 bases, with 15 bases sitting between them. CDR1 is SGHRS and CDR2 is YFSETQ in the germline V gene. The CDR3 runs 13 residues. The CDR3 reads CASRSHPNYEQYF. The CDR3 region has the DNA TGCGCCAGCCGCTCTCACCCCAATTACGAGCAGTACTTC.

This sequence joins TRBV28 and TRBJ2-3; possibly TRBD1 or TRBD2 for D (6 bases each). The CDR3 runs to 16 residues. CDR1 and CDR2 (germline): MDHEN, SYDVKM. Trimming removed 8 bases at V and 2 bases at J, with 20 bases between. CDR3 coding DNA: TGTGCCAGCGGGACTCAGGGGCAACAACCCACAGATACGCAGTATTTT. This sequence encodes CASGTQGQQPTDTQYF.

This chain uses TRBV6-1 with TRBJ2-3, with 15 bases identical to TRBD2. This CDR3 is 15 amino acids long. Germline V gives CDR1 MNHNS, CDR2 SASEGT. Trimming removed 7 bases from V and 4 bases from J; junction bases left unmatched: 3. The chain's CDR3 is CASTGLAGGPDTQYF. The CDR3 nucleotides read TGTGCCAGCACCGGACTAGCGGGGGGGCCAGATACGCAGTATTTT.

The chain links TRBV5-1 to TRBJ2-3; 9 positions agree with TRBD1. This CDR3 has 15 residues. After removal of 7 bases from V and 2 bases from J, the junction contained 8 bases not matched to a gene. Germline CDR1 and CDR2: SGHRS and YFSETQ. CDR3 in amino acids: CASFAGTGNTDTQYF. CDR3 DNA: TGCGCCAGCTTCGCAGGGACAGGGAACACAGATACGCAGTATTTT. Based on the CDR3 plus reference TRBV5-1 and TRBJ2-3, the full variable domain is KAGVTQTPRYLIKTRGQQVTLSCSPISGHRSVSWYQQTPGQGLQFLFEYFSETQRNKGNFPGRFSGRQFSNSRSEMNVSTLELGDSALYLCASFAGTGNTDTQYFGPGTRLTVL.

This rearrangement joins TRBV6-5 to TRBJ1-6; D remains unclear. Trimming pared 5 bases from V and 13 bases from J, leaving 12 bases between. The CDR3 has 12 amino acids. Germline V gene sequence: CDR1 MNHEY, CDR2 SVGAGI. The CDR3 region has the DNA TGTGCCAGCAGTCCCCCTTCGGGCCCCCTCCACTTT. Amino acids: CASSPPSGPLHF.

The chain joins TRBV5-1 to TRBJ2-2; 8 bases align to TRBD2. This CDR3 spans 16 amino acids. Per germline, CDR1 SGHRS and CDR2 YFSETQ. Trimming removed 0 bases from V and 8 bases from J; junction bases left unmatched: 9. CDR3 in amino acids: CASSLGAGAMAGELFF. In DNA, the CDR3 is TGCGCCAGCAGCTTGGGAGCGGGAGCAATGGCGGGGGAGCTGTTTTTT.